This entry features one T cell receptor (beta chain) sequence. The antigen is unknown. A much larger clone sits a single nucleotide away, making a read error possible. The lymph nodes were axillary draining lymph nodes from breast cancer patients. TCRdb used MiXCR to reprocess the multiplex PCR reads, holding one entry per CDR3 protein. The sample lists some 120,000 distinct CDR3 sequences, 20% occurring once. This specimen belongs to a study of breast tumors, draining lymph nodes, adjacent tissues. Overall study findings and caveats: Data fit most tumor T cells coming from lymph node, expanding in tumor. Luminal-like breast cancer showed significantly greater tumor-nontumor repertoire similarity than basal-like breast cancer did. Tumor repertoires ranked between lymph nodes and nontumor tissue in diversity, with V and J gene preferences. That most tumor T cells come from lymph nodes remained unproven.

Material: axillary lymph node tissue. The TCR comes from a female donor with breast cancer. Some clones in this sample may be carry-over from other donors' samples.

Here the CDR3 DNA reads TGCGCCAGCAGCCAAGTGGCCCCCAACAATGAGCAGTTCTTC. Encoded protein: CASSQVAPNNEQFF. The rearrangement links TRBV4-1 to TRBJ2-1; D gene unclear. Germline loops: CDR1 MGHRA, CDR2 YSYEKL. The CDR3 totals 14 residues. The V end was cut by 1 base, the J end by 5 bases, with 9 bases between.